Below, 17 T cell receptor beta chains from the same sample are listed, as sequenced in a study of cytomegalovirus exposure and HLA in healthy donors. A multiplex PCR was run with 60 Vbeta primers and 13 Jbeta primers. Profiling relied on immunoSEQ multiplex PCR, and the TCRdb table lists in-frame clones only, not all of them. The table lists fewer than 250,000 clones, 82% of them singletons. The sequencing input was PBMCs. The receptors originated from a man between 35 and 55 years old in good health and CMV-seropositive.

CDR3 amino acids: CASSTNRDSRISYEQYF. The CDR3 region has the DNA TGTGCCAGCAGCACTAATAGGGACAGCCGAATCTCCTACGAGCAGTACTTC. The chain is built from TRBV7-9 and TRBJ2-5; 7 bases align to TRBD1. TRBJ2-7 matches the DNA end more closely, so the J call is doubtful. The length of the CDR3 is 17 residues. The germline V gene encodes CDR1 SEHNR and CDR2 FQNEAQ (reference sequence).

This CDR3 reads CASSSGLTNTEAFF. In DNA, the CDR3 is TGTGCCAGCAGCTCGGGACTGACTAACACTGAAGCTTTCTTT. This sequence joins TRBV7-6 and TRBJ1-1; the D gene is possibly TRBD1 (5 bases). The germline V and J ends were trimmed by 4 bases and 2 bases, with 11 bases remaining between them. Germline loops: CDR1 SGHVS, CDR2 FNYEAQ. The CDR3 consists of 14 residues.

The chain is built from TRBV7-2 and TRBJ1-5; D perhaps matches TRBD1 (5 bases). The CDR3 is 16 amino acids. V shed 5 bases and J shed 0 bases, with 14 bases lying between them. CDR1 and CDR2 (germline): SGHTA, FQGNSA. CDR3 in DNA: TGTGCCAGCAGCGATTCAACAGGTTATAGCAATCAGCCCCAGCATTTT. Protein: CASSDSTGYSNQPQHF. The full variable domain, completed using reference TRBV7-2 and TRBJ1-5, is GAGVSQSPSNKVTEKGKDVELRCDPISGHTALYWYRQSLGQGLEFLIYFQGNSAPDKSGLPSDRFSAERTGGSVSTLTIQRTQQEDSAVYLCASSDSTGYSNQPQHFGDGTRLSIL.

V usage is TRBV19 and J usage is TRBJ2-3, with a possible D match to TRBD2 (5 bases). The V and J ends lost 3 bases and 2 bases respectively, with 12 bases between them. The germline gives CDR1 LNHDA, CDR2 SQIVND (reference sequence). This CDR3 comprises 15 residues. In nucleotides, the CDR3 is TGTGCCAGTAGTATTCCCGGGGAAACCACAGATACGCAGTATTTT. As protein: CASSIPGETTDTQYF. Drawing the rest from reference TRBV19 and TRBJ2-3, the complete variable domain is DGGITQSPKYLFRKEGQNVTLSCEQNLNHDAMYWYRQDPGQGLRLIYYSQIVNDFQKGDIAEGYSVSREKKESFPLTVTSAQKNPTAFYLCASSIPGETTDTQYFGPGTRLTVL.

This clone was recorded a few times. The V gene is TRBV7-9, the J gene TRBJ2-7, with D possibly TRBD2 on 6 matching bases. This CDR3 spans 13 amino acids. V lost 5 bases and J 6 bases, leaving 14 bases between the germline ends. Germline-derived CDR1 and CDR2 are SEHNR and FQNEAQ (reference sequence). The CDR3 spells CASSPSGGGEQYV. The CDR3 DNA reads TGTGCCAGCAGCCCTTCCGGGGGAGGCGAGCAGTACGTC.

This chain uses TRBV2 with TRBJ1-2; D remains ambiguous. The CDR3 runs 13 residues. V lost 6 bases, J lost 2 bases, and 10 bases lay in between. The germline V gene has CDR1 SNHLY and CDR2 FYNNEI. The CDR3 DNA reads TGTGCCAGCAGAGCGGGCTCGAACTATGGCTACACCTTC. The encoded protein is CASRAGSNYGYTF. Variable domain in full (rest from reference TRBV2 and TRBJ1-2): EPEVTQTPSHQVTQMGQEVILRCVPISNHLYFYWYRQILGQKVEFLVSFYNNEISEKSEIFDDQFSVERPDGSNFTLKIRSTKLEDSAMYFCASRAGSNYGYTFGSGTRLTVV.

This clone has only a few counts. The CDR3 DNA reads as TGCGCCAGCAGCCAAGGAGACTTGAACACTGAAGCTTTCTTT. Translation: CASSQGDLNTEAFF. The J gene is TRBJ1-1, the V gene TRBV4-1, with no clear D. Trimming stripped 1 base from V and 0 bases from J, with 6 bases between. The CDR3 contains 14 residues. The V gene's germline CDR1 is MGHRA and CDR2 YSYEKL.

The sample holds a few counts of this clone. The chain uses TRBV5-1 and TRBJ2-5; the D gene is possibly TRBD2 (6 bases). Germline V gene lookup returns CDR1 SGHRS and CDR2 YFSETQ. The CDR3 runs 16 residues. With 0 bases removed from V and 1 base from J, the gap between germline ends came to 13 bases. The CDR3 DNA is TGCGCCAGCAGCTTGGATGTTAGCGGATTCCAAGAGACCCAGTACTTC. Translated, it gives CASSLDVSGFQETQYF.

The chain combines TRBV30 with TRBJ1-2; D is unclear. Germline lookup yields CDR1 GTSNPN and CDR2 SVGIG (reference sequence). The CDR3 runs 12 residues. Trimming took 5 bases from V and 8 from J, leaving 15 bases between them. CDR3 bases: TGTGCCTGGCCCCGATTTTTTGGCGGCTACACCTTC. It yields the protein CAWPRFFGGYTF.

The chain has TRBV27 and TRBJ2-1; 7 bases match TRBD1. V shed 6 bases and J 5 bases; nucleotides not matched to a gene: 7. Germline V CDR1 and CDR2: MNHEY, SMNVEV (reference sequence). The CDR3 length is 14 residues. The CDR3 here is CASSTGVPNNEQFF. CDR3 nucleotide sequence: TGTGCCAGCAGCACAGGGGTCCCCAACAATGAGCAGTTCTTC.

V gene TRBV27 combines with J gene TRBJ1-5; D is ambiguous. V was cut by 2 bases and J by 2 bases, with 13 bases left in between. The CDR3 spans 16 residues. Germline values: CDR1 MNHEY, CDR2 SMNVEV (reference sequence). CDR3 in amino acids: CASSLGGGIGNQPQHF. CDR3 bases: TGTGCCAGCAGTTTAGGAGGAGGGATCGGCAATCAGCCCCAGCATTTT.

CDR3 DNA: TGTGCCAGCGCTCTAGGGGGGGGGCAGTATTTT. It codes for CASALGGGQYF. J is TRBJ2-3 and V is TRBV11-3, with D tentatively TRBD2 (7 bases). Germline V gene data show CDR1 as SGHNT and CDR2 as YENEEA. The V end was cut by 8 bases, the J end by 11 bases, with 14 bases between. The CDR3 totals 11 residues. The whole variable domain, remainder taken from reference TRBV11-3 and TRBJ2-3, is EAGVVQSPRYKIIEKKQPVAFWCNPISGHNTLYWYLQNLGQGPELLIRYENEEAVDDSQLPKDRFSAERLKGVDSTLKIQPAELGDSAVYLCASALGGGQYFGPGTRLTVL.

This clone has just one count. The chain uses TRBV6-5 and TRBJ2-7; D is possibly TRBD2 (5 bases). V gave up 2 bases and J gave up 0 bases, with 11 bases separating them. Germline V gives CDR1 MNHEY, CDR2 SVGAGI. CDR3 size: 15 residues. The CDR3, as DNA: TGTGCCAGCAGTTACAAAGAGGGTACCTCCTACGAGCAGTACGTC. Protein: CASSYKEGTSYEQYV.

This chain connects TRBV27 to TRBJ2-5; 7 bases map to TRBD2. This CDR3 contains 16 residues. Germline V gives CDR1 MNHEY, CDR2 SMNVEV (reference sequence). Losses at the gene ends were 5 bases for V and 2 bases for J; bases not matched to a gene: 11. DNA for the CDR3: TGTGCCAGCAGTCCCTCGGGGGGAACAGGACAAGAGACCCAGTACTTC. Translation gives CASSPSGGTGQETQYF.

For the CDR3, the DNA is TGTGCTAGTGGTCCGGGGACAGGGGGCGATCAGCCCCAGCATTTT. As protein: CASGPGTGGDQPQHF. The chain is built from TRBV12-5 and TRBJ1-5; 12 bases map to TRBD1. The CDR3 sequence is 15 residues long. Germline-derived CDR1 and CDR2 are LGHNT and FRNRAP. Trimming cost V 5 bases and J 5 bases; bases outside gene matches: 4.

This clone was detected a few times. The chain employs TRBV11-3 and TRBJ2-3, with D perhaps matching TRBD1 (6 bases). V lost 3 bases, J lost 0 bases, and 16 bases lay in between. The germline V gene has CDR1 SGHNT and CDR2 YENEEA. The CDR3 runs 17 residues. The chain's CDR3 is CASSFGIGTTSTDTQYF. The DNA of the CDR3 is TGTGCCAGCAGCTTTGGGATTGGGACAACTAGCACAGATACGCAGTATTTT. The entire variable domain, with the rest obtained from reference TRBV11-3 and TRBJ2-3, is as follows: EAGVVQSPRYKIIEKKQPVAFWCNPISGHNTLYWYLQNLGQGPELLIRYENEEAVDDSQLPKDRFSAERLKGVDSTLKIQPAELGDSAVYLCASSFGIGTTSTDTQYFGPGTRLTVL.

The CDR3 coding sequence is TGCGCCAGCAGTTCTGGCATAGGGAGGAACACTGAAGCTTTCTTT. It specifies CASSSGIGRNTEAFF. The chain carries TRBV5-1 and TRBJ1-1; no clear D. Trimming pared 5 bases from V and 1 base from J, leaving 15 bases between. Germline CDR1 SGHRS, CDR2 YFSETQ. This CDR3 region has 15 residues.